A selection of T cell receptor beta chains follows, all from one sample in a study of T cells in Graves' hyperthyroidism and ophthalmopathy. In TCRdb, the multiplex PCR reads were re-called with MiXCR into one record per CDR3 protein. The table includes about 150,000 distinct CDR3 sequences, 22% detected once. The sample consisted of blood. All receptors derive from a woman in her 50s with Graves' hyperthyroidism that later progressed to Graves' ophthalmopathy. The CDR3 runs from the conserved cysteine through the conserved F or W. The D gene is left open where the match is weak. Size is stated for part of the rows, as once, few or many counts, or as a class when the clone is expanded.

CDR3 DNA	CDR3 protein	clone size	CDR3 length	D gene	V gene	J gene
TGTGCCACCAGCAGATCCCGCGGTGGAGAGCAGTTCTTC	CATSRSRGGEQFF	many	13	NA	TRBV15	TRBJ2-1
TGCAGTGCCATCTTTATTTCGGCTAGCGGGAGGTATGAGCAGTTCTTC	CSAIFISASGRYEQFF	NA	16	TRBD2	TRBV20-1	TRBJ2-1
TGTGCCAGCAGACTAGCGGGTATCGCCGGGGAGCTGTTTTTT	CASRLAGIAGELFF	many	14	TRBD2	TRBV2	TRBJ2-2
TGTGCCAGCAGTTTACGGGTCTCTGGGGCCAACGTCCTGACTTTC	CASSLRVSGANVLTF	many	15	NA	TRBV28	TRBJ2-6
TGTGCCAGCAGTTTAAGGACAGAACACGAGCAGTACTTC	CASSLRTEHEQYF	few	13	NA	TRBV27	TRBJ2-7
TGTGCCAGCAGTTACACTACTGAAGCTTTCTTT	CASSYTTEAFF	many	11	NA	TRBV6-7	TRBJ1-1
TGTGCCAGCAGCGTGACAGGGTATAATTCACCCCTCCACTTT	CASSVTGYNSPLHF	many	14	TRBD1	TRBV9	TRBJ1-6
TGTGCCAGCAGCCGAGGGGGTACTAGCGGCAATGAGCAGTTCTTC	CASSRGGTSGNEQFF	NA	15	TRBD2	TRBV3-1	TRBJ2-1
TGTGCCATCAGTGAGCAACGGACAGGGGATGCAACTAATGAAAAACTGTTTTTT	CAISEQRTGDATNEKLFF	few	18	TRBD1	TRBV10-3	TRBJ1-4
TGCAGTGCTAGTCACGCCTCGGAGACCCAGTACTTC	CSASHASETQYF	many	12	NA	TRBV20-1	TRBJ2-5
TGTGCCAGCTCACGGGACAGTTTATCGCCCCAGCATTTT	CASSRDSLSPQHF	many	13	TRBD1	TRBV18	TRBJ1-5
TGTGCCAGCTCCTTCAACAATAATTCACCCCTCCACTTT	CASSFNNNSPLHF	many	13	NA	TRBV18	TRBJ1-6